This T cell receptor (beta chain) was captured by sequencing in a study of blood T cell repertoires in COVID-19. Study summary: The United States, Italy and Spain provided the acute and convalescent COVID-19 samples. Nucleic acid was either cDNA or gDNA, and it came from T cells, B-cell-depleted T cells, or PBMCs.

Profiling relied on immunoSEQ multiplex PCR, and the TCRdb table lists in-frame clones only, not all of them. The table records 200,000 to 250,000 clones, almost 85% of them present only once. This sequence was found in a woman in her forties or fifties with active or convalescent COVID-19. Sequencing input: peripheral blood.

CDR3 coding DNA: TGTGCCAGCAGCTTAGGAGTAGGGGGAAATTCACCCCTCCACTTT. Its protein is CASSLGVGGNSPLHF. The rearrangement uses TRBV7-9 and TRBJ1-6; weak D call: TRBD1 (6 bases). The CDR3 has 15 residues. Germline values: CDR1 SEHNR, CDR2 FQNEAQ (reference sequence). Trimming stripped 1 base from V and 7 bases from J, with 11 bases between. Using reference TRBV7-9 and TRBJ1-6 for the parts outside the CDR3, the full variable domain is DTGVSQNPRHKITKRGQNVTFRCDPISEHNRLYWYRQTLGQGPEFLTYFQNEAQLEKSRLLSDRFSAERPKGSFSTLEIQRTEQGDSAMYLCASSLGVGGNSPLHFGNGTRLTVT.